These 4 T cell receptor beta chains originate from one sample sequenced in a study of T cells after yellow fever vaccination. One entry per CDR3 protein, called by TCRdb with MiXCR from the 5' RACE reads. The sample has about 250,000 distinct CDR3 sequences; over 3% are singletons. The sample here was PBMCs, taken 15 days after the yellow fever booster vaccination. These TCRs come from a young man who received the YFV17D yellow fever vaccine.

This clonotype was seen ten or more times. The rearrangement joins TRBV29-1 to TRBJ1-1; 12 bases fit TRBD1. Germline V gives CDR1 SQVTM, CDR2 ANQGSEA. The V and J ends lost 4 bases and 5 bases, in that order; junction bases with no gene match: 5. The CDR3 contains 14 residues. The CDR3 loop is CSVGDRGPWTEAFF. CDR3 DNA sequence: TGCAGCGTTGGGGACAGGGGGCCGTGGACTGAAGCTTTCTTT.

In its sample, this clonotype was seen many times. The chain recombines TRBV2 with TRBJ1-1, with 9 positions matching TRBD1. Germline V gives CDR1 SNHLY, CDR2 FYNNEI. The CDR3 consists of 16 residues. Unmatched junction bases numbered 9, after V lost 3 bases and J lost 4 bases. CDR3 nucleotide sequence: TGTGCCAGCAGTGACGAGGACAGGGGTCTTAGCACTGAAGCTTTCTTT. Translation gives CASSDEDRGLSTEAFF.

The CDR3 spells CASSLVLTVDETQYF. The CDR3 coding sequence is TGCGCCAGCAGCTTGGTTCTGACCGTGGACGAGACCCAGTACTTC. The chain recombines TRBV5-1 with TRBJ2-5; D is uncertain. The CDR3 runs to 15 residues. Trimming removed 0 bases from V and 5 bases from J, with 14 bases in between. Germline values: CDR1 SGHRS, CDR2 YFSETQ. The full variable domain, its missing parts supplied by reference TRBV5-1 and TRBJ2-5, is KAGVTQTPRYLIKTRGQQVTLSCSPISGHRSVSWYQQTPGQGLQFLFEYFSETQRNKGNFPGRFSGRQFSNSRSEMNVSTLELGDSALYLCASSLVLTVDETQYFGPGTRLLVL.

This clonotype occurred many times. The V call is TRBV5-1, the J call TRBJ2-7, with a weak D call TRBD1 (5 bases). The V end was cut by 5 bases, the J end by 3 bases, with 9 bases between. Germline V gene data show CDR1 as SGHRS and CDR2 as YFSETQ. The CDR3 runs 12 residues. DNA of the CDR3: TGCGCCAGCAGTGACAGTTTCTACGAGCAGTACTTC. It codes for CASSDSFYEQYF.